Listed below are T cell receptor beta chains from one sample, sequenced in a study of cytomegalovirus exposure and HLA in healthy donors. The table came from immunoSEQ multiplex PCR; TCRdb's copy has only in-frame clones and leaves some out. The sample carries about 130,000 clones, about 66% recorded once. Sequenced: PBMCs. Receptors originate from a human donor in good health. CDR3s include the opening cysteine and the closing phenylalanine or tryptophan.

v_call cdr3_aa
TRBV5-5 CASSLQGMNTYEQYF
TRBV28 CASSSRTGGPGANVLTF
TRBV5-6 CASSTGTVYEQYF
TRBV7-9 CASSSTGKGREQFF
TRBV29-1 CSATGQGQNYGYTF
TRBV4-1 CASSTGFETQYF
TRBV28 CASSRDAYEQYF
TRBV2 CASSDNREEPQHF
TRBV11-2 CASSLAPLWPGNTEAFF
TRBV7-2 CASSPHRTGEAYGYTF
TRBV5-1 CAISFEGEETQYF
TRBV6-5 CASRTEVAYEQYF
TRBV4-1 CASSQILGTDTDTQYF
TRBV6-1 CASSDLGGQTLEQYF
TRBV25-1 CATEVGTEAFF
TRBV10-3 CAISRVTGTSDPYEQYF
TRBV4-1 CASSPEREDYNEQFF
TRBV13 CASSSTGTPPYEQYF
TRBV7-2 CASSLGAGWSTDTQYF
TRBV7-2 CASSLGSWDEQFF
TRBV28 CASSPTDSYEQYF
TRBV9 CASSVEGRGIEQYF
TRBV18 CASSPMTESYEQYF
TRBV5-1 CASSLSGEAYEQYF
TRBV20-1 CSVEQSYEQYF
TRBV25-1 CASSEFGSAKNIQYF
TRBV4-3 CASSPSPGSRETQYF
TRBV6-5 CASSLGQGNTEAFF
TRBV21-1 CASSLRTRREMHF